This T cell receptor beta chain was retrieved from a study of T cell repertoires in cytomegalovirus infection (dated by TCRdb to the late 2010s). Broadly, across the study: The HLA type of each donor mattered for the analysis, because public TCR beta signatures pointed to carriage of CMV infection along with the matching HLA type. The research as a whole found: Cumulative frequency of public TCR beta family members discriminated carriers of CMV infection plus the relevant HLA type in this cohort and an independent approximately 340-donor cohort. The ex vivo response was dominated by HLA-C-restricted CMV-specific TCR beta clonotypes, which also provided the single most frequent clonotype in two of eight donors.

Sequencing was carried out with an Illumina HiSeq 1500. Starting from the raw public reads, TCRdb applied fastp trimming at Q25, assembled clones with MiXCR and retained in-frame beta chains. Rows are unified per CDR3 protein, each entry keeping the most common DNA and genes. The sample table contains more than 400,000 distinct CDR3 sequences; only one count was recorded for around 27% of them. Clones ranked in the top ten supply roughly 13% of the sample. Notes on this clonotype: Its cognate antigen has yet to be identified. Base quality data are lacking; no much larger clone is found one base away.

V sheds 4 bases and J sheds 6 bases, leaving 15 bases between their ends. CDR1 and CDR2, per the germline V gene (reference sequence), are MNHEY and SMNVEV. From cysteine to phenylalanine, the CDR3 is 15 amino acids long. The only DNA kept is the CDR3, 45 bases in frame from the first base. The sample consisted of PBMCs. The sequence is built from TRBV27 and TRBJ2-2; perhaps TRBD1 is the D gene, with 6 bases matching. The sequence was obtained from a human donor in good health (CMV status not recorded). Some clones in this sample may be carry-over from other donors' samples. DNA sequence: TGTGCCAGCAGTTGGGACATAACGGCGTCCGGGGAGCTGTTTTTT. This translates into CASSWDITASGELFF.